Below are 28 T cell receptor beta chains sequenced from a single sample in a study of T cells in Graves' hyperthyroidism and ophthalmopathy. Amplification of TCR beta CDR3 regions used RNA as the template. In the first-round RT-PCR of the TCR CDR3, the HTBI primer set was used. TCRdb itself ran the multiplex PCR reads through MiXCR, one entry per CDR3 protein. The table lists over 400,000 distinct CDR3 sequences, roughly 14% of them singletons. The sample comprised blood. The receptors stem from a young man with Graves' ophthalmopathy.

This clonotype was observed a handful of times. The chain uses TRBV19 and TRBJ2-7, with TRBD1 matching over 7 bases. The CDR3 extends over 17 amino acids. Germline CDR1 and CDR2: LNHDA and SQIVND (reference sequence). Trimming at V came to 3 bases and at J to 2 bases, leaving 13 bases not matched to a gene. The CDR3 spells CASSMFTDRTIAYEQYF. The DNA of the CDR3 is TGTGCCAGTAGTATGTTTACGGACAGGACGATCGCCTACGAGCAGTACTTC.

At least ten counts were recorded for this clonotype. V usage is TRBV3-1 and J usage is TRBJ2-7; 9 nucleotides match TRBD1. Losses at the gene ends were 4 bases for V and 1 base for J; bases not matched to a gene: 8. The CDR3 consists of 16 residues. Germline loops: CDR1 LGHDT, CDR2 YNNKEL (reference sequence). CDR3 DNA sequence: TGTGCCAGCAGCCCAACGTGGGACAGGGCGTCCTACGAGCAGTACTTC. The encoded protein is CASSPTWDRASYEQYF.

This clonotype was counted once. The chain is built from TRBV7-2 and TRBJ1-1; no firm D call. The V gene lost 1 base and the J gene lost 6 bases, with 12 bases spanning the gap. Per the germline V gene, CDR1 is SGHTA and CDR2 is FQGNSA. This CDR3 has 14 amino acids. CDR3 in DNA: TGTGCCAGCAGCTTAGTTCCGGGTCGGTCTGAAGCTTTCTTT. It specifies CASSLVPGRSEAFF.

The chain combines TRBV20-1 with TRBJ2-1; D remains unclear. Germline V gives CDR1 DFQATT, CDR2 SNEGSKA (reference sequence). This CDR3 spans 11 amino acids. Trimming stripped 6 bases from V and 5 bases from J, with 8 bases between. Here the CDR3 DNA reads TGCAGTGCGCGTCCTAACAATGAGCAGTTCTTC. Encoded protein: CSARPNNEQFF.

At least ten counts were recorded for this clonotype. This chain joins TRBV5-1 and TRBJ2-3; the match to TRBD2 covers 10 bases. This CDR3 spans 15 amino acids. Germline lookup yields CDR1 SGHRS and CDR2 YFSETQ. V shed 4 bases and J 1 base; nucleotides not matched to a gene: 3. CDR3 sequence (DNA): TGCGCCAGCAGCCAAGGGACTAGCGGCACAGATACGCAGTATTTT. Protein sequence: CASSQGTSGTDTQYF.

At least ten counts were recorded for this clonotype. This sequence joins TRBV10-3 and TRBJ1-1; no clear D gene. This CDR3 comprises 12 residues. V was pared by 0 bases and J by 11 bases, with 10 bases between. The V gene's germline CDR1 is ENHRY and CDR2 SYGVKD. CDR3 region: CAISESYEPAFF. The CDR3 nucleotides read TGTGCCATCAGTGAGTCATACGAGCCCGCTTTCTTT.

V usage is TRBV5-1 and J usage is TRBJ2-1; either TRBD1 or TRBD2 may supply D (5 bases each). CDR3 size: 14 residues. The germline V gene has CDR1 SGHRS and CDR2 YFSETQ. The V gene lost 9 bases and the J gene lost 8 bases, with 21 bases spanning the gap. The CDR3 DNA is TGCGCCACCAACCTGGGGGAAGCTGCCGATGAGCAGTTCTTC. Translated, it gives CATNLGEAADEQFF. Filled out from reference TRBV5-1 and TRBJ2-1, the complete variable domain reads KAGVTQTPRYLIKTRGQQVTLSCSPISGHRSVSWYQQTPGQGLQFLFEYFSETQRNKGNFPGRFSGRQFSNSRSEMNVSTLELGDSALYLCATNLGEAADEQFFGPGTRLTVL.

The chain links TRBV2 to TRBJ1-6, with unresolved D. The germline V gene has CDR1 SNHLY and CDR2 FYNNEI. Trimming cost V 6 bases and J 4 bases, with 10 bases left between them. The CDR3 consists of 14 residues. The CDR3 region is CASSLPEYNSPLHF. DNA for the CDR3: TGTGCCAGCAGCCTACCCGAATATAATTCACCCCTCCACTTT.

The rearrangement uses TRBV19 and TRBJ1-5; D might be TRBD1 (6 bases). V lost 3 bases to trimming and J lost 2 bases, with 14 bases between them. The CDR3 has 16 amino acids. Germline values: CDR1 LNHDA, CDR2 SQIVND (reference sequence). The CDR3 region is CASSIGGAGGNQPQHF. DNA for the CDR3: TGTGCCAGTAGTATTGGGGGGGCCGGGGGCAATCAGCCCCAGCATTTT.

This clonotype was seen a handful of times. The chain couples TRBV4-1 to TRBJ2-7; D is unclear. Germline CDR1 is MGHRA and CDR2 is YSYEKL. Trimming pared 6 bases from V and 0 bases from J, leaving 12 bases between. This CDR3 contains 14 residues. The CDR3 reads CASRTTQSSYEQYF. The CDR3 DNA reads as TGCGCCAGCAGGACGACACAATCCTCCTACGAGCAGTACTTC.

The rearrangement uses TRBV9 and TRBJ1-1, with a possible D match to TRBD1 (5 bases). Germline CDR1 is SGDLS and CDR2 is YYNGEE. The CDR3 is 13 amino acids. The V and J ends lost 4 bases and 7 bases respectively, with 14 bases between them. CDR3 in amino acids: CASSHVRDGEAFF. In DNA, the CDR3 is TGTGCCAGCAGCCACGTCCGGGACGGTGAAGCTTTCTTT.

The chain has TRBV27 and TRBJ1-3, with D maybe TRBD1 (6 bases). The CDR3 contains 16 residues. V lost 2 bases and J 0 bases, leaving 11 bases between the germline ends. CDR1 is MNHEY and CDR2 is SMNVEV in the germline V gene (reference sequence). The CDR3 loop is CASSLRGGLSGNTIYF. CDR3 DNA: TGTGCCAGCAGTTTAAGAGGGGGGCTCTCTGGAAACACCATATATTTT.

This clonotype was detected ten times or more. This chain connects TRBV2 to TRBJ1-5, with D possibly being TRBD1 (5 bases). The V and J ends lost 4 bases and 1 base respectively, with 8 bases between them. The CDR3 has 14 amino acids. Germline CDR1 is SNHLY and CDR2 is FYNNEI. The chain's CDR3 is CASSGWGSNQPQHF. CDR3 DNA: TGTGCCAGCAGTGGGTGGGGGAGCAATCAGCCCCAGCATTTT.

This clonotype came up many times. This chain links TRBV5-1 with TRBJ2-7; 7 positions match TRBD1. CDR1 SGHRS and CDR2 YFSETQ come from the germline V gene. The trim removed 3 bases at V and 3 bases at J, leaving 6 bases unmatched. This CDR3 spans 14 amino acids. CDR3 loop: CASSWGQLDYEQYF. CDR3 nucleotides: TGCGCCAGCAGCTGGGGACAGCTGGACTACGAGCAGTACTTC.

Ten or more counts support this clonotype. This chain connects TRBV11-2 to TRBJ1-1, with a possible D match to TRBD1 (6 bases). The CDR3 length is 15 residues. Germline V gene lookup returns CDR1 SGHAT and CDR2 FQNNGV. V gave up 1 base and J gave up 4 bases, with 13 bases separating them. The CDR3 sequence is CASSLGGGGRTEAFF. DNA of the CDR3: TGTGCCAGCAGCTTAGGCGGTGGGGGGCGCACTGAAGCTTTCTTT.

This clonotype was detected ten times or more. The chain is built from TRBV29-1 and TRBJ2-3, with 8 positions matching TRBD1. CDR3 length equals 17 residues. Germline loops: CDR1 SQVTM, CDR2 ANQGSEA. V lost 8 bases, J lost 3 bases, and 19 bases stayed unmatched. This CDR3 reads CSTHDLNQGALTDTQYF. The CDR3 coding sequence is TGCAGCACACATGACCTTAATCAGGGGGCGCTTACAGATACGCAGTATTTT.

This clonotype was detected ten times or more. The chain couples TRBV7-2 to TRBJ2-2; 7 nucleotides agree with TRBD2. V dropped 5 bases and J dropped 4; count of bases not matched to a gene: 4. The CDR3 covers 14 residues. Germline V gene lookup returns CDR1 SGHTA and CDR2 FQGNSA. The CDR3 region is CASSPRGFTGELFF. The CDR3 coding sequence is TGTGCCAGCAGCCCGCGGGGGTTCACCGGGGAGCTGTTTTTT.

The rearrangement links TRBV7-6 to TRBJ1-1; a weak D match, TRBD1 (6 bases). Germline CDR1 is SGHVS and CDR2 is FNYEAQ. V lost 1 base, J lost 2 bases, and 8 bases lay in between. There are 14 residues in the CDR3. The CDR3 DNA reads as TGTGCCAGCAGCTTAGAGGGACAAAACACTGAAGCTTTCTTT. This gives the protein CASSLEGQNTEAFF.

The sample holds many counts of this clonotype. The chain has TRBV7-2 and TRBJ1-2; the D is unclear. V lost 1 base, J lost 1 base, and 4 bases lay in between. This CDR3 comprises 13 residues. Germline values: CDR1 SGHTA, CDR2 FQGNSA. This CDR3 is CASSLDYNYGYTF. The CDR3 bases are TGTGCCAGCAGCTTAGATTATAACTATGGCTACACCTTC.

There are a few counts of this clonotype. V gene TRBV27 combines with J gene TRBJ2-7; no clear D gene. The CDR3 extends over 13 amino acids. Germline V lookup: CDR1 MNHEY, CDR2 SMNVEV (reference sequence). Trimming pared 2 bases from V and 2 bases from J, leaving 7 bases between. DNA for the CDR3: TGTGCCAGCAGTTTAACAGTTACCTACGAGCAGTACTTC. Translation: CASSLTVTYEQYF.

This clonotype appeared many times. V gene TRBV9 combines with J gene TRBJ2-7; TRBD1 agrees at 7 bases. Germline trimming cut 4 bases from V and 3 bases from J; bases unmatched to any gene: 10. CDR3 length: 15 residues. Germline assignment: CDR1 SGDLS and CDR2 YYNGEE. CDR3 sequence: CASSPGWDRGYEQYF. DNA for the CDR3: TGTGCCAGCAGCCCTGGGTGGGACAGAGGCTACGAGCAGTACTTC.

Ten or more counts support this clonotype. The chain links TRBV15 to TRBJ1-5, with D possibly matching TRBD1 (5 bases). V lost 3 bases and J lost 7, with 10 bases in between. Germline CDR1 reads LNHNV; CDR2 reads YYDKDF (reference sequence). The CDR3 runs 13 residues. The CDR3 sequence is CATSSQEGQPQHF. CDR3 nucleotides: TGTGCCACCAGCAGCCAGGAGGGGCAGCCCCAGCATTTT.

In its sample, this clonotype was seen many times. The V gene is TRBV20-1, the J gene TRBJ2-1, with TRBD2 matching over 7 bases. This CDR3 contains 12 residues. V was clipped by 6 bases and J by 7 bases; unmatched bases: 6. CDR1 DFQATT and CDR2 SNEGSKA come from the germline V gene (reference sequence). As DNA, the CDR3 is TGCAGTGCGAGCAACGGGGGGAATGAGCAGTTCTTC. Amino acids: CSASNGGNEQFF.

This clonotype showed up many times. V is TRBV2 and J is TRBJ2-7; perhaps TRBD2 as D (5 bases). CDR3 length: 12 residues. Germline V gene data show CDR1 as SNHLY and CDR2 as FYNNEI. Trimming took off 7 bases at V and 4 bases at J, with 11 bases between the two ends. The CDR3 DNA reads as TGTGCCAGCAAAGGGAGCCCTTACGAGCAGTACTTC. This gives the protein CASKGSPYEQYF.

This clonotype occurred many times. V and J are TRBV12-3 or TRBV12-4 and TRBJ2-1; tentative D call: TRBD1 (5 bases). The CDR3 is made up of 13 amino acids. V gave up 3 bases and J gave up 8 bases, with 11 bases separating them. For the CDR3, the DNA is TGTGCCAGCAGTTTCGCAGGGCAGGATGAGCAGTTCTTC. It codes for CASSFAGQDEQFF.

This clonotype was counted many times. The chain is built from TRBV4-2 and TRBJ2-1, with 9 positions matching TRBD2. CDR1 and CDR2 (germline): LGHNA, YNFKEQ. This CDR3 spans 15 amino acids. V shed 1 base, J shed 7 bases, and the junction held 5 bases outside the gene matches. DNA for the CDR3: TGTGCCAGCAGCCAAGGACTAGCGGACGGGAATGAGCAGTTCTTC. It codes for CASSQGLADGNEQFF.

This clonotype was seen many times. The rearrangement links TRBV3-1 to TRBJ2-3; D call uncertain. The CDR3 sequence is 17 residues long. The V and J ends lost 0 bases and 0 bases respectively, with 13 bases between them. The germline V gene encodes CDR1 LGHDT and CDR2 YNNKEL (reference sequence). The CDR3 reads CASSQDIARLSTDTQYF. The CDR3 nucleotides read TGTGCCAGCAGCCAAGATATTGCGCGCCTAAGCACAGATACGCAGTATTTT.

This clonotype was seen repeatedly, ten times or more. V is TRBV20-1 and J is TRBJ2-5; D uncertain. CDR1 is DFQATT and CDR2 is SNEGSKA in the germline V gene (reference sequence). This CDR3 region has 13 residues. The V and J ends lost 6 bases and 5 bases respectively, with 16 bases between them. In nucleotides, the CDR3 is TGCAGTGCCCAGCCCCTCCGCACCGAGACCCAGTACTTC. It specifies CSAQPLRTETQYF.